This T cell receptor (beta chain) is drawn from a study of blood T cell repertoires in COVID-19. Germline V lookup: CDR1 MGHRA, CDR2 YSYEKL. V shed 4 bases and J shed 1 base, with 13 bases lying between them. This CDR3 has 16 amino acids. The authors' processing: It was from reference gene primer amplification that nucleated cell counts were estimated. Measured with immunoSEQ multiplex PCR; TCRdb has only the in-frame clones, and not every one. V, J and clone size are those of that table, while D and trimming were read from the DNA. The sample holds some 270,000 clones, roughly nine tenths seen once. Material: peripheral blood. The chain is built from TRBV4-1 and TRBJ2-2, with a weak D call TRBD2 (6 bases). The receptor's source is a woman in her sixties who had recovered from COVID-19. The CDR3: CASSRVGGRNTGELFF. The CDR3 DNA follows: TGCGCCAGCAGCCGGGTGGGGGGACGGAACACCGGGGAGCTGTTTTTT.